This TCR beta chain is from a study of cytomegalovirus exposure and HLA in healthy donors. The study ran its PCR with 60 Vbeta and 13 Jbeta primers. Here immunoSEQ multiplex PCR was the method, and the copy in TCRdb shows in-frame clones only, minus some. This table holds over 150,000 clones, around 80% found once. The junction had 7 bases not matched to a gene; V was cut back by 2 bases and J by 0 bases. Germline V gene sequence: CDR1 ENHRY, CDR2 SYGVKD. The CDR3 has 17 residues. Sequenced sample: PBMCs. This sequence joins TRBV10-3 and TRBJ2-5; 9 positions match TRBD1. This receptor was obtained from a woman aged 40 to 49 in good health and CMV-seropositive. The CDR3 nucleotides read TGTGCCATCAGTGAGGGATCCGGGACAGGGTACCAAGAGACCCAGTACTTC. Translation gives CAISEGSGTGYQETQYF.